This T cell receptor (beta chain) was captured in a study of T cells of healthy individuals. Germline V gene sequence: CDR1 MNHEY, CDR2 SVGAGI. The CDR3 contains 16 residues. The V gene lost 5 bases and the J gene lost 5 bases, with 21 bases spanning the gap. MiXCR was run by TCRdb on the 5' RACE reads, yielding one entry per CDR3 protein. The sample holds tens of thousands of distinct CDR3 sequences; roughly 16% are singletons and the top ten take approximately 4.8%. This chain links TRBV6-5 with TRBJ2-5; D possibly uses TRBD1 or TRBD2 (5 bases each). The receptor's source is a human donor in good health. DNA for the CDR3: TGTGCCAGCAGTACCGCCGGGACGTCTCGGTCTGAGACCCAGTACTTC. It translates to CASSTAGTSRSETQYF.